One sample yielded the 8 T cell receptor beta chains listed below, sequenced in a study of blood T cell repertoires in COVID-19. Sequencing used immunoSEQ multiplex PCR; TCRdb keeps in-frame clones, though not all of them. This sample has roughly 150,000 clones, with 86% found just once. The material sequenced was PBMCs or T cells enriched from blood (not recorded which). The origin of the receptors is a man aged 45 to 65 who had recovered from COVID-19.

For the CDR3, the DNA is TGTGCCTGGAGTGGACAAATGAACACTGAAGCTTTCTTT. Its translation is CAWSGQMNTEAFF. This sequence joins TRBV30 and TRBJ1-1; D is unclear. V was cut by 1 base and J by 0 bases, with 6 bases left in between. The germline CDR1 and CDR2 sequences are GTSNPN and SVGIG (reference sequence). CDR3 length: 13 residues.

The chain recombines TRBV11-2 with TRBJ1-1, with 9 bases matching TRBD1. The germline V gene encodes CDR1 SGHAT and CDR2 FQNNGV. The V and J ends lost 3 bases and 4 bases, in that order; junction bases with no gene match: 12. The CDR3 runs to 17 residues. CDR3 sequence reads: CASSFGPQGAAGTEAFF. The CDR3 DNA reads TGTGCCAGCAGCTTTGGGCCACAGGGGGCGGCTGGCACTGAAGCTTTCTTT.

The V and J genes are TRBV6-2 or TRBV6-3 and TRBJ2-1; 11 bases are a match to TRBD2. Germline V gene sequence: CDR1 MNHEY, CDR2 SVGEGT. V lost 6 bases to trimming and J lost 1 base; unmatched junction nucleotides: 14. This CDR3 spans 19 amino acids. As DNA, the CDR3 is TGTGCCAGCAGCCTCAGAGGTCTAGCGGGAGGAAGGTCCTACAATGAGCAGTTCTTC. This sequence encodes CASSLRGLAGGRSYNEQFF.

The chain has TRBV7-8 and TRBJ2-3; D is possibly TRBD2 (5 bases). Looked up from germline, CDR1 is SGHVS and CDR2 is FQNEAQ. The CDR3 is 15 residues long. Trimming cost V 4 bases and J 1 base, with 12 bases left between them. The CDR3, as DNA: TGTGCCAGCAGCTCGAGGACTCCACGCACAGATACGCAGTATTTT. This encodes CASSSRTPRTDTQYF.

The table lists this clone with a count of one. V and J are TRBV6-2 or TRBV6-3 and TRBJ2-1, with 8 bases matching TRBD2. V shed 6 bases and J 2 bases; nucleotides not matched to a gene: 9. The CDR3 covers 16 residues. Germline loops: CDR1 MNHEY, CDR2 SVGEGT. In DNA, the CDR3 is TGTGCCAGCAGCCTTACTGGCGGGAGGACCTACAATGAGCAGTTCTTC. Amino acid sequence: CASSLTGGRTYNEQFF.

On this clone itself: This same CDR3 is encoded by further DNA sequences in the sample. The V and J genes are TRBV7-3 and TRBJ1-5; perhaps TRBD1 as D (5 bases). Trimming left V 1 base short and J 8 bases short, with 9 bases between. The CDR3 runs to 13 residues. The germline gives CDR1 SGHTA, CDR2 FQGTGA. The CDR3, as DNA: TGTGCCAGCAGCTTAAGCCTAGGGGAGCCCCAGCATTTT. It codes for CASSLSLGEPQHF.

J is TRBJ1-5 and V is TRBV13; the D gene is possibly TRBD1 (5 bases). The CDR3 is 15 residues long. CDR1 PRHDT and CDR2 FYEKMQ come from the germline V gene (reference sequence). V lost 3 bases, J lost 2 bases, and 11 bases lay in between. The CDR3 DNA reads TGTGCCAGCAGCTTTCGACAGATGGGCAATCAGCCCCAGCATTTT. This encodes CASSFRQMGNQPQHF.

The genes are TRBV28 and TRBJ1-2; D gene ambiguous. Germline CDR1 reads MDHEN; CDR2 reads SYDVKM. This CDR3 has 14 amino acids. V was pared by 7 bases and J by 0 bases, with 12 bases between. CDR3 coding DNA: TGTGCCAGCACGGAGCACATTGCTAACTATGGCTACACCTTC. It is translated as CASTEHIANYGYTF.